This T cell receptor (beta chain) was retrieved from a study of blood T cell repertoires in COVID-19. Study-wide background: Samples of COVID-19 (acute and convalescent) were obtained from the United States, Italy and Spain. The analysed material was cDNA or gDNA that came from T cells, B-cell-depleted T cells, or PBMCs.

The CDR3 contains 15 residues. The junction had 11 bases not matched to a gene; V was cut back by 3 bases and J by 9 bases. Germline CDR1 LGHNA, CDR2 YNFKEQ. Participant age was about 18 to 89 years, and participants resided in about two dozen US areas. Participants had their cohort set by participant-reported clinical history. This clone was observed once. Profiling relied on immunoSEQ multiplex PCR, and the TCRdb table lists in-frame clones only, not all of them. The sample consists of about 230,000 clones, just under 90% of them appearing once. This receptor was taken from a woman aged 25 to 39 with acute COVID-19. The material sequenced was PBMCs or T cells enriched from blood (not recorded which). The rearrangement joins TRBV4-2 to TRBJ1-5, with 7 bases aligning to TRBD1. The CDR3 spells CASSQGTGELSPQHF. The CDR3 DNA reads TGTGCCAGCAGCCAGGGCACAGGGGAGTTGTCGCCCCAGCATTTT.